This T cell receptor (beta chain) was recorded in a study of T-cell memory formation after mild COVID-19. Study as a whole: Largely, TCR clusters stayed within a single donor. Overall study results and limits: Cross-reactive memory apparently joined, as some responding clones appeared in pre-infection memory. Among CD4+ contracting clones, most were CM and EM, and CD8+ ones EMRA.

Using constant-segment primers, 5'RACE produced TCR alpha and TCR beta cDNA libraries carrying sample barcodes and UMIs. TCRdb independently ran MiXCR on the 5' RACE reads; one entry per CDR3 protein. The profile shows 350,000 or so distinct CDR3 sequences, about 20% of them singletons. Trimming stripped 4 bases from V and 0 bases from J, with 10 bases between. In germline, CDR1 is MGHRA, CDR2 YSYEKL. This CDR3 spans 15 amino acids. This clonotype came up many times. Antigen: not known. Material: PBMCs or a T cell subset sorted from them (not recorded which). The rearrangement links TRBV4-1 to TRBJ1-5; D call uncertain. The origin of this receptor is a man in his late teens or twenties who had mild COVID-19 (a few samples of this study predate the infection). Cell type and time point are not known. The CDR3 is CASSPRWVSNQPQHF. The CDR3 DNA reads as TGCGCCAGCAGCCCCCGCTGGGTTAGCAATCAGCCCCAGCATTTT.